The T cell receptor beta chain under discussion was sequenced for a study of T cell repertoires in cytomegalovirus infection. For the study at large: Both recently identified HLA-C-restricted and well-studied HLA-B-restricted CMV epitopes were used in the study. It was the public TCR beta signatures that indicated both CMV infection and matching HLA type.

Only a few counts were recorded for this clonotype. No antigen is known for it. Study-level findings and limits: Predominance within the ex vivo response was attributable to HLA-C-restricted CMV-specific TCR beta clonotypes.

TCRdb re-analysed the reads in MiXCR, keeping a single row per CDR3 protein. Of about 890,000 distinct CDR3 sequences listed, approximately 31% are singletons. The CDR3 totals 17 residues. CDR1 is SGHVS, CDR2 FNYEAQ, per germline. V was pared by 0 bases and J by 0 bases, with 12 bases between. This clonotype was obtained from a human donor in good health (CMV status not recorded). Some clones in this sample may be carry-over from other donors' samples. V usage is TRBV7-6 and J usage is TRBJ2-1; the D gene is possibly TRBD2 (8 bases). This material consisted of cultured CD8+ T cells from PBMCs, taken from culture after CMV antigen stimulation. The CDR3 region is CASSLASGDSSYNEQFF. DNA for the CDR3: TGTGCCAGCAGCTTAGCTAGCGGGGACAGCTCCTACAATGAGCAGTTCTTC.